This TCR beta chain was obtained from a study of early T cells in non-severe SARS-CoV-2 infection. TCRdb re-called the 5' RACE reads through MiXCR, storing one row per CDR3 protein. This sample has 40,000 to 60,000 distinct CDR3 sequences, with roughly 9.8% found just once. CDR3 size: 17 residues. The germline gives CDR1 SGHTA, CDR2 FQGNSA. Trimming removed 5 bases from V and 4 bases from J, with 20 bases in between. This TCR came from an adult who was a healthcare worker with PCR-confirmed SARS-CoV-2 infection or an uninfected control (not recorded which). This chain connects TRBV7-2 to TRBJ1-4, with a tentative D call TRBD1 (5 bases). The sequenced sample was whole blood. In DNA form, the CDR3 reads TGTGCCAGCAGCCCCGGAAGGGGAAGTGGGTTTAATGAAAAACTGTTTTTT. This gives the protein CASSPGRGSGFNEKLFF.